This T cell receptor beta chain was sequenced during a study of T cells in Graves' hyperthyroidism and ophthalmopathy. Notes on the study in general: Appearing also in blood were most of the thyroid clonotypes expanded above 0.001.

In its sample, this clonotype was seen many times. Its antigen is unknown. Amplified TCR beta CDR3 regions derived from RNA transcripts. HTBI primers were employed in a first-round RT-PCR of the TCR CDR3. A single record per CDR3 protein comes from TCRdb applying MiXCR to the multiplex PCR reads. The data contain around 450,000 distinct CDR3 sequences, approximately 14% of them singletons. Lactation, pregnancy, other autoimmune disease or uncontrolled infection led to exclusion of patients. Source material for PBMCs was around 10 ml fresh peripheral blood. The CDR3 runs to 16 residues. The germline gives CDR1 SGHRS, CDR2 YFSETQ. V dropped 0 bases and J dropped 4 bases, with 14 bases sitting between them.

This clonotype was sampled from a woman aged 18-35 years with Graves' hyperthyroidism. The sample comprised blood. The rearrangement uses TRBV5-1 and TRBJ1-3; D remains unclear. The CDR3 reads CASSLAPAVFGNTIYF. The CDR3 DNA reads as TGCGCCAGCAGCTTGGCCCCCGCGGTTTTCGGAAACACCATATATTTT.